Following are 24 T cell receptor beta chains from one sample sequenced in a study of identical twins listed by TCRdb under 2016. Library preparation was by 5' RACE. The sequencing machine was an Illumina HiSeq 2000. TCRdb reprocessed the public reads (quality trimming at Q25 with fastp, clone calling with MiXCR) and kept in-frame beta chains. Each CDR3 protein gets just one entry, which takes the most common genes and DNA from the rows behind it. Recorded for this sample are 500,000 to 700,000 distinct CDR3 sequences; roughly 6.6% of them occurred a single time. Jointly, the top ten make up roughly 1.6% of the sample. These data also formed part of another study, on yellow fever vaccine responses in identical twins.

Material for sequencing was PBMCs. All receptors come from a woman aged 18-35 years in good health.

This clonotype occurred many times. V usage is TRBV20-1 and J usage is TRBJ2-5; 8 nucleotides align to TRBD2. This CDR3 spans 13 amino acids. V was pared by 3 bases and J by 5 bases, with 5 bases of the junction left unmatched. In germline, CDR1 is DFQATT, CDR2 SNEGSKA (reference sequence). CDR3 amino acids: CSASGGVYETQYF. In DNA form, the CDR3 reads TGCAGTGCTAGCGGGGGGGTTTACGAGACCCAGTACTTC.

This clonotype was seen a handful of times. The J gene is TRBJ2-7, the V gene TRBV13; D uncertain. Trimming left V 5 bases short and J 1 base short, with 9 bases between. Germline V gene lookup returns CDR1 PRHDT and CDR2 FYEKMQ (reference sequence). The CDR3 length is 13 residues. CDR3 in amino acids: CASSVVGSYEQYF. In nucleotides, the CDR3 is TGTGCCAGCAGCGTAGTGGGATCCTACGAGCAGTACTTC.

This clonotype has a count of ten or more. The V and J genes are TRBV27 and TRBJ2-2, with D tentatively TRBD2 (6 bases). CDR3 length: 14 amino acids. V lost 2 bases, J lost 5 bases, and 9 bases lay in between. Germline CDR1 and CDR2: MNHEY and SMNVEV (reference sequence). CDR3 nucleotide sequence: TGTGCCAGCAGTTTAGCGGGGAGGACCGGGGAGCTGTTTTTT. Its protein product is CASSLAGRTGELFF.

The J gene is TRBJ2-7, the V gene TRBV4-1; tentative D call: TRBD2 (5 bases). The CDR3 loop spans 16 amino acids. Germline lookup yields CDR1 MGHRA and CDR2 YSYEKL. Between the trimmed V and J ends, which lost 4 bases and 1 base, there was a span of 17 bases. CDR3 protein: CASSLSWDRGSYEQYF. CDR3 sequence (DNA): TGCGCCAGCAGCCTCTCCTGGGATCGGGGTTCCTACGAGCAGTACTTC.

The V and J genes are TRBV5-1 and TRBJ2-7; D is possibly TRBD1 (5 bases). CDR1 and CDR2 from the germline V gene are SGHRS and YFSETQ. This CDR3 has 15 residues. V gave up 5 bases and J gave up 0 bases, with 15 bases separating them. The CDR3 protein is CASRATDRDSYEQYF. The CDR3 coding sequence is TGCGCCAGCAGGGCCACAGACAGAGACTCCTACGAGCAGTACTTC.

The chain carries TRBV28 and TRBJ2-7; possibly TRBD1 for D (6 bases). The CDR3 contains 12 residues. CDR1 and CDR2 (germline): MDHEN, SYDVKM. V lost 7 bases and J 3 bases, leaving 10 bases between the germline ends. This CDR3 is CASNEGVYEQYF. The CDR3 DNA reads TGTGCCAGCAATGAGGGGGTCTACGAGCAGTACTTC.

The table lists this clonotype with many counts. The chain recombines TRBV20-1 with TRBJ1-2, with TRBD1 as a possible D gene (5 bases). V was clipped by 5 bases and J by 3 bases, with 16 bases between them. From germline, CDR1 is DFQATT and CDR2 SNEGSKA (reference sequence). The CDR3 totals 14 residues. The CDR3 loop is CSAEREGMDYGYTF. In nucleotides, the CDR3 is TGCAGTGCTGAACGAGAGGGGATGGACTATGGCTACACCTTC.

This chain uses TRBV25-1 with TRBJ1-1; D call uncertain. The germline V gene encodes CDR1 MGHDK and CDR2 SYGVNS. The CDR3 has 10 amino acids. V lost 4 bases, J lost 9 bases, and 6 bases lay in between. CDR3 coding DNA: TGTGCCAGCAGTGCATCTAAAGCTTTCTTT. Its translation is CASSASKAFF.

This chain links TRBV5-1 with TRBJ2-1; D not resolved. Trimming left V 0 bases short and J 11 bases short, with 12 bases between. Looked up from germline, CDR1 is SGHRS and CDR2 is YFSETQ. The CDR3 has 13 amino acids. CDR3 region: CASSLALDRQQFF. For the CDR3, the DNA is TGCGCCAGCAGCTTGGCTTTGGATAGGCAGCAGTTCTTC.

Only a few counts were recorded for this clonotype. The rearrangement links TRBV29-1 to TRBJ2-7; no reliable D call. V was clipped by 5 bases and J by 2 bases, with 7 bases between them. CDR1 SQVTM and CDR2 ANQGSEA come from the germline V gene. The CDR3 runs to 11 residues. The chain's CDR3 is CSVQETYEQYF. The CDR3 DNA reads TGCAGCGTTCAGGAAACCTACGAGCAGTACTTC.

This chain uses TRBV5-1 with TRBJ2-3; 8 bases agree with TRBD2. Trimming cost V 1 base and J 4 bases; bases outside gene matches: 5. The V gene's germline CDR1 is SGHRS and CDR2 YFSETQ. This CDR3 is built from 15 residues. CDR3 sequence (DNA): TGCGCCAGCAGCTTGCGGGGGGGCCCCGCAGATACGCAGTATTTT. Encoded protein: CASSLRGGPADTQYF.

This clonotype was observed many times. The V call is TRBV4-1, the J call TRBJ1-6, with TRBD1 identical over 7 bases. The CDR3 sequence is 16 residues long. V lost 0 bases to trimming and J lost 6 bases; unmatched junction nucleotides: 5. The germline CDR1 and CDR2 sequences are MGHRA and YSYEKL. This CDR3 reads CASSQDRTGPNSPLHF. CDR3 in DNA: TGCGCCAGCAGCCAAGATCGGACAGGTCCTAATTCACCCCTCCACTTT.

The chain couples TRBV6-1 to TRBJ2-1, with unresolved D. CDR1 MNHNS and CDR2 SASEGT come from the germline V gene. CDR3 length equals 16 residues. Trimming shortened V by 5 bases and J by 0 bases, and 14 bases separated the two germline ends. The CDR3 here is CASSPYTSSSYNEQFF. In DNA form, the CDR3 reads TGTGCCAGCAGTCCGTACACCTCCAGCTCCTACAATGAGCAGTTCTTC.

This clonotype was seen a handful of times. The chain recombines TRBV29-1 with TRBJ1-2; D is ambiguous. Germline values: CDR1 SQVTM, CDR2 ANQGSEA. Trimming took off 4 bases at V and 4 bases at J, with 22 bases between the two ends. This CDR3 is 16 amino acids long. The CDR3 loop is CSVGRSPRNQLYGYTF. As DNA, the CDR3 is TGCAGCGTTGGTCGATCACCCAGGAATCAGCTCTATGGCTACACCTTC.

The sample holds a few counts of this clonotype. The chain is built from TRBV15 and TRBJ1-1; D may be TRBD1 (5 bases). Trimming stripped 2 bases from V and 5 bases from J, with 21 bases between. This CDR3 has 17 residues. Germline CDR1 LNHNV, CDR2 YYDKDF (reference sequence). The CDR3 DNA reads as TGTGCCACCAGCAGAACCTCCAAACCCGGGGGAGAGACTGAAGCTTTCTTT. Protein sequence: CATSRTSKPGGETEAFF.

In its sample, this clonotype was seen a few times. The chain has TRBV11-2 and TRBJ1-5; D is unclear. The germline V and J ends were trimmed by 4 bases and 7 bases, with 20 bases remaining between them. The CDR3 runs to 16 residues. Germline lookup yields CDR1 SGHAT and CDR2 FQNNGV. DNA for the CDR3: TGTGCCAGCAGCTCTAAGGCCGACGTAATCCCGCAGCCCCAGCATTTT. This gives the protein CASSSKADVIPQPQHF.

The chain employs TRBV7-6 and TRBJ2-1; TRBD2 agrees at 8 bases. J gave up 6 bases and V 1 base, and 5 bases lay outside the gene matches. Per germline, CDR1 SGHVS and CDR2 FNYEAQ. The CDR3 is 15 amino acids. The CDR3 nucleotides read TGTGCCAGCAGCTTAGACGGGGGGGGGCGCAATGAGCAGTTCTTC. This encodes CASSLDGGGRNEQFF. Full variable domain (missing parts from reference TRBV7-6 and TRBJ2-1): GAGVSQSPRYKVTKRGQDVALRCDPISGHVSLYWYRQALGQGPEFLTYFNYEAQQDKSGLPNDRFSAERPEGSISTLTIQRTEQRDSAMYRCASSLDGGGRNEQFFGPGTRLTVL.

This clonotype was counted only a few times. The rearrangement links TRBV5-1 to TRBJ2-2; possibly TRBD1 for D (6 bases). Trimming left V 7 bases short and J 4 bases short, with 17 bases between. The CDR3 has 15 amino acids. Germline CDR1 is SGHRS and CDR2 is YFSETQ. The CDR3 nucleotides are TGCGCCAGCTCGTCGGGACAAGTAAGCACCGGGGAGCTGTTTTTT. Encoded protein: CASSSGQVSTGELFF.

The chain combines TRBV29-1 with TRBJ2-3; a weak D match, TRBD2 (7 bases). Germline V CDR1 and CDR2: SQVTM, ANQGSEA. This CDR3 spans 14 amino acids. V gave up 7 bases and J gave up 4 bases, with 18 bases separating them. Here the CDR3 reads CSGDTGGVSDTQYF. Written as DNA, the CDR3 is TGCAGCGGAGACACGGGGGGCGTGTCAGATACGCAGTATTTT.

There are a few counts of this clonotype. This sequence joins TRBV20-1 and TRBJ2-5, with D tentatively TRBD1 (5 bases). Germline values: CDR1 DFQATT, CDR2 SNEGSKA (reference sequence). Trimming left V 4 bases short and J 1 base short, with 16 bases between. The CDR3 length is 15 residues. CDR3: CSATRLDSVQETQYF. The CDR3 DNA sequence: TGCAGTGCTACGAGACTTGACAGTGTCCAAGAGACCCAGTACTTC.

This sequence joins TRBV11-3 and TRBJ2-1, with 7 bases aligning to TRBD1. The CDR3 totals 13 residues. Looked up from germline, CDR1 is SGHNT and CDR2 is YENEEA. The trim removed 5 bases at V and 5 bases at J, leaving 3 bases unmatched. The CDR3 sequence: CASSRDRDNEQFF. The CDR3 DNA sequence: TGTGCCAGCAGCCGGGACAGAGACAATGAGCAGTTCTTC.

This clonotype has a count of ten or more. CDR3 nucleotides: TGCGCCAGCAGCCCCGGGACTAGCGTCGATACGCAGTATTTT. Protein: CASSPGTSVDTQYF. This chain uses TRBV5-1 with TRBJ2-3; 10 positions agree with TRBD2. V lost 4 bases, J lost 6 bases, and 5 bases stayed unmatched. This CDR3 is 14 amino acids long. Germline-derived CDR1 and CDR2 are SGHRS and YFSETQ.

This clonotype came up many times. This chain links TRBV10-2 with TRBJ2-1; TRBD2 agrees at 9 bases. Unmatched junction bases numbered 5, after V lost 0 bases and J lost 5 bases. The CDR3 is 16 residues long. Germline-derived CDR1 and CDR2 are WSHSY and SAAADI. CDR3 DNA sequence: TGCGCCAGCAGTGAGTCGGGGCGGGGGGGCAACAATGAGCAGTTCTTC. Translation gives CASSESGRGGNNEQFF.

This clonotype occurred many times. This rearrangement joins TRBV6-5 to TRBJ2-2, with D possibly TRBD1 on 6 matching bases. The germline V and J ends were trimmed by 3 bases and 0 bases, with 11 bases remaining between them. Germline V gene lookup returns CDR1 MNHEY and CDR2 SVGAGI. The CDR3 loop spans 16 amino acids. The CDR3 reads CASSYEYRANTGELFF. CDR3 sequence (DNA): TGTGCCAGCAGTTATGAATACAGGGCGAACACCGGGGAGCTGTTTTTT.